The 27 T cell receptor beta chains given below trace back to one sample, sequenced in a study of blood T cell repertoires in COVID-19 (dated by TCRdb to about 2020). The protocol used for the library was the immunoSEQ multiplex PCR assay. TCRdb carries this immuneACCESS record with in-frame sequences only. Its versions omit some clonotypes, under half of them owing to an unresolved V gene in the studies checked, with the rest unexplained. Present in this sample are about 270,000 clones, approximately 87% of which were seen just once. Approximately 12% of the sample lies in the top ten. The sample was peripheral blood. Source of these receptors: a woman aged 30 to 39 with COVID-19, enrolled during active disease.

The chain recombines TRBV11-2 with TRBJ1-3, with D unresolved. Germline CDR1 SGHAT, CDR2 FQNNGV. Deletions cut 5 bases from V and 0 bases from J, with 11 bases between. This CDR3 region has 15 residues. The DNA for the CDR3 is TGTGCCAGCAGCCCCTTAAGAGCCTCTGGAAACACCATATATTTT. It codes for CASSPLRASGNTIYF.

The chain joins TRBV7-9 to TRBJ2-2; 8 bases map to TRBD2. Germline CDR1 and CDR2: SEHNR and FQNEAQ (reference sequence). The length of the CDR3 is 17 residues. Losses at the gene ends were 4 bases for V and 1 base for J; bases not matched to a gene: 8. The CDR3 region has the DNA TGTGCCAGCAGCTCCAGGGGCGGGGGGCGGAACACCGGGGAGCTGTTTTTT. Protein: CASSSRGGGRNTGELFF. Filled out from reference TRBV7-9 and TRBJ2-2, the complete variable domain reads DTGVSQNPRHKITKRGQNVTFRCDPISEHNRLYWYRQTLGQGPEFLTYFQNEAQLEKSRLLSDRFSAERPKGSFSTLEIQRTEQGDSAMYLCASSSRGGGRNTGELFFGEGSRLTVL.

This rearrangement joins TRBV9 to TRBJ2-1, with D uncertain. Looked up from germline, CDR1 is SGDLS and CDR2 is YYNGEE. There are 13 residues in the CDR3. The germline V and J ends were trimmed by 0 bases and 9 bases, with 10 bases remaining between them. The CDR3 DNA reads TGTGCCAGCAGCGTAGTTCCCCGCGGTGAGCAGTTCTTC. This encodes CASSVVPRGEQFF. Supplemented by reference TRBV9 and TRBJ2-1, the full variable domain reads DSGVTQTPKHLITATGQRVTLRCSPRSGDLSVYWYQQSLDQGLQFLIQYYNGEERAKGNILERFSAQQFPDLHSELNLSSLELGDSALYFCASSVVPRGEQFFGPGTRLTVL.

CDR3 nucleotide sequence: TGTGCCAGTAGCTACGGGACAGGGGACAATCAGCCCCAGCATTTT. It translates to CASSYGTGDNQPQHF. The gene calls are TRBV19 and TRBJ1-5; TRBD1 aligns across 10 bases. The CDR3 runs to 15 residues. Germline trimming cut 6 bases from V and 3 bases from J; bases unmatched to any gene: 5. Germline CDR1 LNHDA, CDR2 SQIVND (reference sequence).

V gene TRBV10-3 combines with J gene TRBJ2-7; 8 nucleotides align to TRBD1. The CDR3 runs 14 residues. J was trimmed by 5 bases and V by 4 bases; bases with no gene match: 7. Looked up from germline, CDR1 is ENHRY and CDR2 is SYGVKD. The CDR3 sequence: CAISGGRGPDEQYF. The CDR3 region has the DNA TGTGCCATCAGTGGTGGCAGGGGGCCGGACGAGCAGTACTTC.

The chain recombines TRBV10-3 with TRBJ2-7, with 7 nucleotides matching TRBD1. CDR1 is ENHRY and CDR2 is SYGVKD in the germline V gene. CDR3 length equals 17 residues. J gave up 3 bases and V 4 bases, and 15 bases lay outside the gene matches. CDR3 sequence reads: CAISAGARGQTIYEQYF. The DNA for the CDR3 is TGTGCCATCAGTGCCGGCGCTAGGGGACAGACCATCTACGAGCAGTACTTC.

The chain is built from TRBV11-2 and TRBJ1-2, with 12 bases fitting TRBD1. The germline V gene encodes CDR1 SGHAT and CDR2 FQNNGV. J lost 5 bases, V lost 4 bases, and 8 bases had no gene match. The length of the CDR3 is 16 residues. CDR3 residues: CASSWGPGQGAYGYTF. Here the CDR3 DNA reads TGTGCCAGCAGCTGGGGACCGGGACAGGGGGCGTATGGCTACACCTTC.

The gene calls are TRBV19 and TRBJ1-5, with D possibly matching TRBD1 (5 bases). Trimming removed 2 bases at V and 0 bases at J, with 8 bases between. The CDR3 is made up of 15 amino acids. Germline CDR1 and CDR2: LNHDA and SQIVND (reference sequence). This CDR3 is CASSITGYSNQPQHF. CDR3 DNA: TGTGCCAGTAGTATAACAGGCTATAGCAATCAGCCCCAGCATTTT. Filled out from reference TRBV19 and TRBJ1-5, the complete variable domain reads DGGITQSPKYLFRKEGQNVTLSCEQNLNHDAMYWYRQDPGQGLRLIYYSQIVNDFQKGDIAEGYSVSREKKESFPLTVTSAQKNPTAFYLCASSITGYSNQPQHFGDGTRLSIL.

The gene calls are TRBV6-5 and TRBJ1-3, with D maybe TRBD1 (5 bases). The CDR3 contains 15 residues. The germline CDR1 and CDR2 sequences are MNHEY and SVGAGI. Trimming shortened V by 2 bases and J by 4 bases, and 12 bases separated the two germline ends. The CDR3, as DNA: TGTGCCAGCAGTTACGATCGGGGACTCGGAAACACCATATATTTT. Translated: CASSYDRGLGNTIYF.

The gene calls are TRBV5-1 and TRBJ2-5, with 8 bases that match TRBD2. From germline, CDR1 is SGHRS and CDR2 YFSETQ. V trimming: 2 bases; J trimming: 4 bases; junction bases outside the gene matches: 10. The CDR3 is 16 amino acids. This chain's CDR3 is CASSFGAGGNLETQYF. The CDR3 nucleotides are TGCGCCAGCAGCTTTGGCGCGGGGGGCAATTTAGAGACCCAGTACTTC.

The chain is built from TRBV12-5 and TRBJ1-1, with 7 bases fitting TRBD1. The CDR3 has 14 residues. J was trimmed by 1 base and V by 5 bases; bases with no gene match: 4. CDR1 LGHNT and CDR2 FRNRAP come from the germline V gene. The CDR3 DNA sequence: TGTGCTAGTGGTCGGACAGGAGGGAACACTGAAGCTTTCTTT. This gives the protein CASGRTGGNTEAFF.

This chain connects TRBV28 to TRBJ1-1; TRBD1 agrees at 7 bases. With 10 bases clipped from V and 5 bases from J, the junction kept 13 bases outside the gene matches. Germline loops: CDR1 MDHEN, CDR2 SYDVKM. The CDR3 consists of 14 residues. DNA of the CDR3: TGTGCCACCCAGGGGGGCCTTATTCCTACTGAAGCTTTCTTT. Its translation: CATQGGLIPTEAFF.

The chain uses TRBV7-2 and TRBJ2-1; 9 nucleotides align to TRBD2. Trimming at V came to 7 bases and at J to 9 bases, leaving 16 bases not matched to a gene. The CDR3 contains 16 residues. Germline values: CDR1 SGHTA, CDR2 FQGNSA. The CDR3 loop reads CASTPSGTSRWGEQFF. In DNA, the CDR3 is TGTGCCAGCACCCCTAGCGGGACTAGTAGGTGGGGTGAGCAGTTCTTC.

The chain joins TRBV5-4 to TRBJ2-7; TRBD2 matches at 14 bases. The J segment lost 3 bases and the V segment lost 4 bases, leaving 9 bases of the junction unmatched. Germline CDR1 and CDR2: SGHNT and YYREEE (reference sequence). The CDR3 loop spans 17 amino acids. CDR3 protein: CASSPGTSGGRHYEQYF. The CDR3 region has the DNA TGTGCCAGCAGCCCCGGGACTAGCGGGGGCCGCCACTACGAGCAGTACTTC.

The chain links TRBV11-3 to TRBJ2-2; 12 nucleotides line up with TRBD2. The trim removed 2 bases at V and 4 bases at J, leaving 2 bases unmatched. The germline V gene has CDR1 SGHNT and CDR2 YENEEA. The CDR3 is made up of 16 amino acids. As DNA, the CDR3 is TGTGCCAGCAGCTTAAGACTAGCGGGGGTCACCGGGGAGCTGTTTTTT. The encoded protein is CASSLRLAGVTGELFF.

V usage is TRBV5-1 and J usage is TRBJ2-3, with 8 bases matching TRBD1. The junction had 15 bases not matched to a gene; V was cut back by 4 bases and J by 5 bases. This CDR3 spans 17 amino acids. Germline V CDR1 and CDR2: SGHRS, YFSETQ. The CDR3 bases are TGCGCCAGCAGCCTTGCTAGAGGGCAGGGGGCGGGAGATACGCAGTATTTT. This gives the protein CASSLARGQGAGDTQYF.

The chain is built from TRBV10-2 and TRBJ2-2, with 12 bases lining up with TRBD1. The CDR3 covers 18 residues. In germline, CDR1 is WSHSY, CDR2 SAAADI. Germline trimming cut 5 bases from V and 4 bases from J; bases unmatched to any gene: 11. The CDR3 protein is CASSLSGGTGGATGELFF. DNA of the CDR3: TGCGCCAGCAGTTTGAGTGGCGGGACAGGGGGCGCCACCGGGGAGCTGTTTTTT.

The chain carries TRBV5-4 and TRBJ2-3, with 8 bases lining up with TRBD2. With V trimmed by 0 bases and J by 0 bases, 3 bases remained unmatched. Germline loops: CDR1 SGHNT, CDR2 YYREEE (reference sequence). This CDR3 has 16 amino acids. CDR3 nucleotide sequence: TGTGCCAGCAGCTTGGCCGGCGGGGGGAGCACAGATACGCAGTATTTT. Translated, it gives CASSLAGGGSTDTQYF.

This clone was seen only once. V is TRBV10-3 and J is TRBJ1-2; D ambiguous. The V end lost 6 bases, the J end lost 5 bases, and 7 bases lay between the germline ends. CDR3 length equals 11 residues. Germline CDR1 ENHRY, CDR2 SYGVKD. The chain's CDR3 is CAISSSYGYTF. CDR3 sequence (DNA): TGTGCCATCAGCTCCTCTTATGGCTACACCTTC.

This chain uses TRBV27 with TRBJ1-2, with 11 bases matching TRBD1. CDR3 length: 14 residues. CDR1 MNHEY and CDR2 SMNVEV come from the germline V gene (reference sequence). With V trimmed by 2 bases and J by 6 bases, 2 bases remained unmatched. The CDR3 protein is CASSLGTGGDGYTF. CDR3 nucleotide sequence: TGTGCCAGCAGTTTAGGGACAGGGGGGGATGGCTACACCTTC.

The chain employs TRBV29-1 and TRBJ1-1; D unresolved. V lost 4 bases, J lost 0 bases, and 9 bases lay in between. Germline assignment: CDR1 SQVTM and CDR2 ANQGSEA. The CDR3 is 13 amino acids. Here the CDR3 DNA reads TGCAGCGTTGTTTCAGTCATGAACACTGAAGCTTTCTTT. Its protein product is CSVVSVMNTEAFF.

The V and J genes are TRBV27 and TRBJ2-1; 11 bases match TRBD2. The CDR3 spans 15 residues. The ends lost 6 bases at V and 8 bases at J; junction bases unmatched: 9. Germline assignment: CDR1 MNHEY and CDR2 SMNVEV (reference sequence). The DNA for the CDR3 is TGTGCCAGCAGATTCTCTAGCGGGGGGCGTTATGAGCAGTTCTTC. Translating it yields CASRFSSGGRYEQFF.

The V and J genes are TRBV9 and TRBJ2-1; 9 bases match TRBD2. The CDR3 length is 15 residues. The germline gives CDR1 SGDLS, CDR2 YYNGEE. V shed 2 bases and J 5 bases; nucleotides not matched to a gene: 5. CDR3 sequence reads: CASSVRASGNNEQFF. As DNA, the CDR3 is TGTGCCAGCAGCGTTAGGGCTAGCGGGAACAATGAGCAGTTCTTC. The full variable domain, in which reference TRBV9 and TRBJ2-1 provide the parts outside the CDR3, is DSGVTQTPKHLITATGQRVTLRCSPRSGDLSVYWYQQSLDQGLQFLIQYYNGEERAKGNILERFSAQQFPDLHSELNLSSLELGDSALYFCASSVRASGNNEQFFGPGTRLTVL.

The chain joins TRBV5-6 to TRBJ2-1; 9 nucleotides match TRBD1. V was pared by 7 bases and J by 6 bases, with 14 bases of the junction left unmatched. From germline, CDR1 is SGHDT and CDR2 YYEEEE. The CDR3 length is 16 residues. This CDR3 is CASLQGGTGRLNEQFF. CDR3 bases: TGTGCCAGCCTGCAGGGCGGGACAGGGAGGCTCAATGAGCAGTTCTTC.

The chain employs TRBV19 and TRBJ2-1; 7 bases are shared with TRBD2. CDR3 length: 18 residues. Germline CDR1 is LNHDA and CDR2 is SQIVND (reference sequence). V was clipped by 3 bases and J by 5 bases; unmatched bases: 16. The CDR3 DNA is TGTGCCAGTAGTATTGGTTGGAGCGGGGTGTCTTCAAACAATGAGCAGTTCTTC. Residues: CASSIGWSGVSSNNEQFF.

V and J are TRBV7-6 and TRBJ2-2; no clear D. The CDR3 loop spans 14 amino acids. V was shortened by 5 bases and J by 3 bases, with 10 bases between the two germline ends. Germline V gene lookup returns CDR1 SGHVS and CDR2 FNYEAQ. The CDR3 loop reads CASSLLSYTGELFF. The CDR3 bases are TGTGCCAGCAGCCTGCTATCGTACACCGGGGAGCTGTTTTTT.

This clone came up once. The V and J genes are TRBV28 and TRBJ1-2, with TRBD1 as a possible D gene (5 bases). Germline CDR1 MDHEN, CDR2 SYDVKM. CDR3 length equals 14 residues. V was trimmed by 4 bases and J by 6 bases, leaving 15 bases between them. CDR3 bases: TGTGCCAGCAGTTCCCCGGGGGTTGGCAATGGCTACACCTTC. This translates into CASSSPGVGNGYTF.